This record covers a single TCR beta chain. Measured with immunoSEQ multiplex PCR; TCRdb has only the in-frame clones, and not every one. The sample contains about 430,000 clones, roughly 88% of which appear only once. This entry comes from a study of blood T cell repertoires in COVID-19. The CDR3 sequence is 12 residues long. V was trimmed by 0 bases and J by 7 bases, leaving 7 bases between them. Germline CDR1 is SGHNT and CDR2 is YYREEE (reference sequence). This TCR was sampled from a woman between 18 and 30 years old who had been exposed to COVID-19. The chain uses TRBV5-4 and TRBJ1-2; no firm D call. The sequenced material came from PBMCs or T cells enriched from blood (not recorded which). The CDR3 sequence is CASSLEQLGYTF. DNA of the CDR3: TGTGCCAGCAGCTTGGAACAGCTTGGCTACACCTTC.